Listed here are 8 T cell receptor beta chains from one sample, sequenced in a study of T cells in Graves' hyperthyroidism and ophthalmopathy. RNA transcripts served as the template for amplifying TCR beta CDR3 regions. First-round RT-PCR targeting the TCR CDR3 was performed with the HTBI primer set. TCRdb fed the multiplex PCR reads into MiXCR, producing one record per CDR3 protein. The table lists fewer than 300,000 distinct CDR3 sequences, 25% to 30% of them singletons, with about 30% in the top ten. Material for sequencing was blood. The origin of the receptors is a man aged 35 to 55 with Graves' hyperthyroidism that later progressed to Graves' ophthalmopathy.

This clonotype showed up just a few times. The chain joins TRBV6-1 to TRBJ2-6; D may be TRBD1 (5 bases). V lost 4 bases to trimming and J lost 2 bases, with 12 bases between them. The CDR3 contains 16 residues. Per germline, CDR1 MNHNS and CDR2 SASEGT. The CDR3 protein is CASSARAGTGANVLTF. CDR3 sequence (DNA): TGTGCCAGCAGTGCCCGCGCAGGGACTGGGGCCAACGTCCTGACTTTC.

This clonotype has a count of ten or more. V gene TRBV27 combines with J gene TRBJ1-6; D is perhaps TRBD1 (5 bases). Germline V gives CDR1 MNHEY, CDR2 SMNVEV (reference sequence). This CDR3 region has 14 residues. V was trimmed by 5 bases and J by 7 bases, leaving 12 bases between them. CDR3 coding DNA: TGTGCCAGCAGTGTCCAGGGATTCAATTCACCCCTCCACTTT. Residues: CASSVQGFNSPLHF.

This clonotype came up many times. As DNA, the CDR3 is TGTGCCTGGAGTGAAGCGGGAGGGTTCCACACCGGGGAGCTGTTTTTT. This codes for CAWSEAGGFHTGELFF. The J gene is TRBJ2-2, the V gene TRBV30; 10 nucleotides agree with TRBD2. Trimming took 1 base from V and 3 from J; bases not matched to a gene: 5. Germline V gene sequence: CDR1 GTSNPN, CDR2 SVGIG (reference sequence). This CDR3 is 16 amino acids long. Complete variable domain (other parts from reference TRBV30 and TRBJ2-2): SQTIHQWPATLVQPVGSPLSLECTVEGTSNPNLYWYRQAAGRGLQLLFYSVGIGQISSEVPQNLSASRPQDRQFILSSKKLLLSDSGFYLCAWSEAGGFHTGELFFGEGSRLTVL.

This clonotype showed up many times. The chain couples TRBV6-1 to TRBJ1-2; D unclear. This CDR3 is built from 14 residues. Trimming pared 3 bases from V and 1 base from J, leaving 9 bases between. CDR1 and CDR2 (germline): MNHNS, SASEGT. CDR3 protein: CASSDFGDNYGYTF. The CDR3 DNA reads TGTGCCAGCAGTGATTTCGGGGATAACTATGGCTACACCTTC.

This clonotype was observed at least ten times. CDR3 residues: CASSLAGGPGEQYF. The DNA for the CDR3 is TGTGCCAGCAGTTTGGCGGGAGGGCCAGGCGAGCAGTACTTC. This chain joins TRBV12-3 or TRBV12-4 and TRBJ2-7, with 9 positions matching TRBD2. This CDR3 is 14 amino acids long. V was clipped by 3 bases and J by 6 bases; unmatched bases: 6.

This clonotype came up many times. CDR3 DNA sequence: TGCAGTGCTAGAGATCCTAGCCGAACCTACGAGCAGTACTTC. Protein: CSARDPSRTYEQYF. The J gene is TRBJ2-7, the V gene TRBV20-1; tentative D call: TRBD2 (5 bases). CDR3 size: 14 residues. CDR1 is DFQATT and CDR2 is SNEGSKA in the germline V gene (reference sequence). The V end lost 0 bases, the J end lost 2 bases, and 11 bases lay between the germline ends.

The DNA of the CDR3 is TGTGCTAGTGGTTTGGGGGGGAGCTCTGGAAACACCATATATTTT. Translating gives CASGLGGSSGNTIYF. The chain recombines TRBV12-5 with TRBJ1-3, with TRBD1 as a possible D gene (5 bases). Trimming removed 1 base at V and 0 bases at J, with 7 bases between. CDR3 length equals 15 residues. The germline CDR1 and CDR2 sequences are LGHNT and FRNRAP.

There are many counts of this clonotype. V gene TRBV6-5 combines with J gene TRBJ2-2; 7 bases agree with TRBD2. The CDR3 is 15 amino acids. In germline, CDR1 is MNHEY, CDR2 SVGAGI. The trim removed 0 bases at V and 5 bases at J, leaving 3 bases unmatched. The CDR3 protein is CASSYSGTNTGELFF. For the CDR3, the DNA is TGTGCCAGCAGTTACTCCGGGACTAATACCGGGGAGCTGTTTTTT.